The 30 T cell receptor beta chains in this list originate from one sample, sequenced in a study of T cells in Graves' hyperthyroidism and ophthalmopathy. Template material for amplifying TCR beta CDR3 regions consisted of RNA transcripts. The HTBI primer set served for first-round RT-PCR of the TCR CDR3. TCRdb reprocessed the multiplex PCR reads with MiXCR, giving one entry per CDR3 protein. The table lists fewer than 350,000 distinct CDR3 sequences, about an eighth of them singletons. The sequencing sample was made of blood. The receptors derive from a woman in her 30s with Graves' hyperthyroidism that later progressed to Graves' ophthalmopathy.

This chain uses TRBV11-2 with TRBJ2-1; 9 nucleotides align to TRBD2. The V gene's germline CDR1 is SGHAT and CDR2 FQNNGV. J gave up 10 bases and V 5 bases, and 18 bases lay outside the gene matches. The CDR3 is 17 residues long. CDR3 amino acids: CASSPRGGGGAGGEQFF. In DNA form, the CDR3 reads TGTGCCAGCAGCCCCCGCGGGGGGGGCGGGGCCGGTGGGGAGCAGTTCTTC.

This clonotype showed up many times. The V call is TRBV30, the J call TRBJ2-1; no firm D call. Germline V lookup: CDR1 GTSNPN, CDR2 SVGIG (reference sequence). Trimming took 1 base from V and 4 from J, leaving 8 bases between them. The CDR3 consists of 13 residues. The CDR3 here is CAWSAATYNEQFF. The CDR3 bases are TGTGCCTGGAGTGCAGCCACGTACAATGAGCAGTTCTTC.

In its sample, this clonotype was seen many times. The CDR3: CASSTLGGDSYEQYF. The CDR3 DNA reads TGTGCCAGCAGTACCCTGGGCGGGGATTCGTACGAGCAGTACTTC. V is TRBV28 and J is TRBJ2-7; weak D call: TRBD2 (6 bases). V shed 5 bases and J shed 4 bases, with 18 bases lying between them. Germline V gene lookup returns CDR1 MDHEN and CDR2 SYDVKM. The CDR3 runs to 15 residues.

This clonotype was observed a few times. Since a much larger clone is just one base distant, this may be a read error. The V call is TRBV19, the J call TRBJ2-1; D is tentatively TRBD1 or TRBD2 (5 bases each). Germline CDR1 and CDR2: LNHDA and SQIVND (reference sequence). CDR3 size: 18 residues. CDR3 sequence reads: CASSRQAFSDSSYNEQLF. CDR3 coding DNA: TGTGCCAGTAGTAGACAAGCCTTTAGCGACAGCTCCTACAATGAGCAGCTCTTC.

This clonotype was seen a few times. V gene TRBV27 combines with J gene TRBJ2-1; no reliable D call. CDR1 and CDR2 from the germline V gene are MNHEY and SMNVEV (reference sequence). The CDR3 length is 13 residues. The germline V and J ends were trimmed by 0 bases and 8 bases, with 8 bases remaining between them. The CDR3 sequence is CASSLSLHYEQFF. The CDR3 DNA is TGTGCCAGCAGTTTATCGTTACACTATGAGCAGTTCTTC.

This clonotype was counted between two and nine times. The J gene is TRBJ1-2, the V gene TRBV4-3; a possible D gene is TRBD1 (6 bases). Trimming took off 0 bases at V and 6 bases at J, with 8 bases between the two ends. CDR3 length: 13 amino acids. The germline V gene has CDR1 LGHNA and CDR2 YSLEER. CDR3 in amino acids: CASSQDPGDGYTF. In nucleotides, the CDR3 is TGCGCCAGCAGCCAAGATCCAGGGGATGGCTACACCTTC.

This clonotype was seen repeatedly, ten times or more. This chain uses TRBV7-9 with TRBJ2-3; TRBD2 might be the D (6 bases). CDR1 and CDR2 (germline): SEHNR, FQNEAQ (reference sequence). Trimming stripped 5 bases from V and 0 bases from J, with 18 bases between. This CDR3 spans 17 amino acids. For the CDR3, the DNA is TGTGCCAGCAGCCGGACTTTGTCGAGCGGGAGCACAGATACGCAGTATTTT. Translating it yields CASSRTLSSGSTDTQYF. The variable domain in full, with the rest retrieved from reference TRBV7-9 and TRBJ2-3, is DTGVSQNPRHKITKRGQNVTFRCDPISEHNRLYWYRQTLGQGPEFLTYFQNEAQLEKSRLLSDRFSAERPKGSFSTLEIQRTEQGDSAMYLCASSRTLSSGSTDTQYFGPGTRLTVL.

The table lists this clonotype with many counts. The chain employs TRBV3-1 and TRBJ1-3, with D unclear. The CDR3 totals 13 residues. Trimming pared 0 bases from V and 11 bases from J, leaving 11 bases between. The V gene's germline CDR1 is LGHDT and CDR2 YNNKEL (reference sequence). The CDR3 is CASSQDNTVPIYF. The CDR3 DNA is TGTGCCAGCAGCCAAGACAACACTGTGCCCATATATTTT.

The sample holds many counts of this clonotype. V usage is TRBV6-1 and J usage is TRBJ2-5; 9 bases agree with TRBD1. CDR3 size: 16 residues. The germline V gene has CDR1 MNHNS and CDR2 SASEGT. J lost 5 bases, V lost 6 bases, and 13 bases had no gene match. The chain's CDR3 is CASSSQGQGNRETQYF. The CDR3 DNA reads as TGTGCCAGCAGCAGTCAGGGACAGGGAAATAGGGAGACCCAGTACTTC.

In its sample, this clonotype was seen many times. V is TRBV6-5 and J is TRBJ2-7; D not certain. The germline V gene encodes CDR1 MNHEY and CDR2 SVGAGI. V lost 3 bases and J 3 bases, leaving 6 bases between the germline ends. The CDR3 has 12 amino acids. DNA for the CDR3: TGTGCCAGCAGTTATAGCAGCTACGAGCAGTACTTC. It yields the protein CASSYSSYEQYF.

In this sample, this clonotype turned up many times. CDR3 sequence reads: CASSYLYPEGGQFF. The DNA for the CDR3 is TGTGCCAGCAGTTACCTCTACCCGGAGGGGGGGCAGTTCTTC. The chain employs TRBV6-2 or TRBV6-3 and TRBJ2-1; D may be TRBD1 or TRBD2 (6 bases each). The CDR3 has 14 residues. Trimming removed 2 bases from V and 12 bases from J, with 17 bases in between. Germline CDR1 is MNHEY and CDR2 is SVGEGT.

This clonotype was seen many times. The V and J genes are TRBV6-1 and TRBJ2-7; D not resolved. Germline V gene data show CDR1 as MNHNS and CDR2 as SASEGT. Trimming pared 2 bases from V and 2 bases from J, leaving 10 bases between. The CDR3 loop spans 14 amino acids. This CDR3 reads CASSELGNAYEQYF. The CDR3 DNA follows: TGTGCCAGCAGTGAATTGGGTAATGCCTACGAGCAGTACTTC.

This clonotype was detected many times. The junction does not match germline at one end; this may be a read error. The chain uses TRBV19 and TRBJ2-5; 8 bases are a match to TRBD2. The CDR3 contains 16 residues. The germline CDR1 and CDR2 sequences are LNHDA and SQIVND (reference sequence). The CDR3 spells CASSDTSGPPQETQYF. For the CDR3, the DNA is TGTGCCAGTAGTGACACTAGCGGCCCTCCCCAAGAGACCCAGTATTTC.

This clonotype was recorded many times. The DNA for the CDR3 is TGTGCCAGCAGCTTATGGTTTGGGGAGACCCAGTACTTC. Amino acids: CASSLWFGETQYF. The chain carries TRBV7-3 and TRBJ2-5, with no clear D. Trimming pared 2 bases from V and 5 bases from J, leaving 9 bases between. This CDR3 spans 13 amino acids. Germline CDR1 and CDR2: SGHTA and FQGTGA.

This clonotype was observed at least ten times. The rearrangement joins TRBV30 to TRBJ2-7; 11 bases fit TRBD1. After removal of 3 bases from V and 4 bases from J, the junction contained 2 bases not matched to a gene. The CDR3 totals 13 residues. Germline lookup yields CDR1 GTSNPN and CDR2 SVGIG (reference sequence). The CDR3, as DNA: TGTGCCTGGAGGGACAGGGGGCGGTACGAGCAGTACTTC. Its protein product is CAWRDRGRYEQYF. The full variable domain, completed using reference TRBV30 and TRBJ2-7, is SQTIHQWPATLVQPVGSPLSLECTVEGTSNPNLYWYRQAAGRGLQLLFYSVGIGQISSEVPQNLSASRPQDRQFILSSKKLLLSDSGFYLCAWRDRGRYEQYFGPGTRLTVT.

This clonotype was detected once. This chain joins TRBV20-1 and TRBJ2-7, with 8 positions matching TRBD2. CDR3 size: 14 residues. V gave up 7 bases and J gave up 1 base; unmatched junction bases: 9. From germline, CDR1 is DFQATT and CDR2 SNEGSKA (reference sequence). CDR3 coding DNA: TGCAGTGAGAGCAAGAGCGGGGGATCCTACGAGCAGTACTTC. Translation gives CSESKSGGSYEQYF.

This clonotype was seen at least ten times. V gene TRBV20-1 combines with J gene TRBJ2-2; D is unresolved. V was clipped by 7 bases and J by 7 bases, with 16 bases between them. The length of the CDR3 is 13 residues. Germline CDR1 reads DFQATT; CDR2 reads SNEGSKA (reference sequence). The DNA of the CDR3 is TGCAGTGTTAGGATGTCTCACGGCGGGGAGCTGTTTTTT. This codes for CSVRMSHGGELFF.

In its sample, this clonotype was seen many times. The J gene is TRBJ2-3, the V gene TRBV24-1; no definite D call. V lost 0 bases, J lost 4 bases, and 7 bases lay in between. Germline values: CDR1 KGHDR, CDR2 SFDVKD. This CDR3 is 14 amino acids long. CDR3 bases: TGTGCCACCAGTGATTTGACCGAAGCAGATACGCAGTATTTT. Its translation is CATSDLTEADTQYF.

As concerns this clonotype: This clone may be a read error of a much larger clone one base away. The chain uses TRBV7-2 and TRBJ1-6; D call uncertain. Deletions cut 7 bases from V and 0 bases from J, with 19 bases between. In germline, CDR1 is SGHTA, CDR2 FQGNSA. The CDR3 is 18 amino acids. The CDR3: CASNPHLLASSYNSPLHF. DNA of the CDR3: TGTGCCAGCAACCCCCATCTGTTGGCGAGCTCCTATAATTCACCCCTCCACTTT.

The sample holds many counts of this clonotype. The rearrangement links TRBV11-2 to TRBJ2-7; TRBD2 aligns across 10 bases. This CDR3 is built from 14 residues. Germline assignment: CDR1 SGHAT and CDR2 FQNNGV. Losses at the gene ends were 6 bases for V and 3 bases for J; bases not matched to a gene: 5. The CDR3 sequence is CASSSGTSDYEQYF. Written as DNA, the CDR3 is TGTGCCAGCAGTTCCGGGACTAGCGACTACGAGCAGTACTTC.

This clonotype was seen many times. The V and J genes are TRBV5-1 and TRBJ2-7, with D perhaps matching TRBD1 (6 bases). The ends were cut back, 0 bases at V and 2 bases at J, with 12 bases in the middle. This CDR3 is built from 15 residues. Germline lookup yields CDR1 SGHRS and CDR2 YFSETQ. The CDR3 region is CASSLGWTVTYEQYF. The DNA for the CDR3 is TGCGCCAGCAGCTTGGGTTGGACAGTTACCTACGAGCAGTACTTC.

This clonotype was observed many times. V is TRBV2 and J is TRBJ2-7; 11 bases align to TRBD2. Trimming took 6 bases from V and 2 from J; bases not matched to a gene: 9. CDR1 SNHLY and CDR2 FYNNEI come from the germline V gene. CDR3 length: 16 amino acids. The DNA for the CDR3 is TGTGCCAGCAGATTATCCATAGCGGGAGGGACCTACGAGCAGTACTTC. The encoded protein is CASRLSIAGGTYEQYF.

This clonotype was seen at least ten times. The rearrangement joins TRBV19 to TRBJ1-1; TRBD1 aligns across 7 bases. The CDR3 is made up of 18 amino acids. V lost 5 bases, J lost 2 bases, and 17 bases stayed unmatched. The germline gives CDR1 LNHDA, CDR2 SQIVND (reference sequence). DNA for the CDR3: TGTGCCAGTAGTGACGGCGCCCAGCACAGGGGTGGTAACACTGAAGCTTTCTTT. It translates to CASSDGAQHRGGNTEAFF.

This clonotype was seen more than once but under ten times. The chain is built from TRBV19 and TRBJ2-1, with TRBD2 matching over 8 bases. Per germline, CDR1 LNHDA and CDR2 SQIVND (reference sequence). With V trimmed by 3 bases and J by 2 bases, 15 bases remained unmatched. This CDR3 is 19 amino acids long. For the CDR3, the DNA is TGTGCCAGTAGTATCGTTAAGACTAGCGTCTCGGAGGCCTACAATGAGCAGTTCTTC. It encodes CASSIVKTSVSEAYNEQFF.

This clonotype was found many times. The V gene is TRBV12-3 or TRBV12-4, the J gene TRBJ2-1, with 8 bases that match TRBD2. V gave up 5 bases and J gave up 3 bases; unmatched junction bases: 3. The CDR3 contains 14 residues. CDR3 in amino acids: CASSTSGYYNEQFF. The CDR3 DNA is TGTGCCAGCAGTACTAGCGGATACTACAATGAGCAGTTCTTC.

The rearrangement joins TRBV7-2 to TRBJ2-1, with D perhaps matching TRBD2 (5 bases). Germline V lookup: CDR1 SGHTA, CDR2 FQGNSA. Deletions cut 6 bases from V and 8 bases from J, with 26 bases between. The CDR3 is made up of 17 amino acids. CDR3 loop: CASSPRPGKVGADEQFF. CDR3 sequence (DNA): TGTGCCAGCAGTCCAAGGCCCGGGAAGGTGGGAGCAGATGAGCAGTTCTTC.

This clonotype was recorded at least ten times. V gene TRBV20-1 combines with J gene TRBJ2-5; tentatively, D is TRBD1 (6 bases). Trimming removed 6 bases from V and 5 bases from J, with 13 bases in between. CDR1 is DFQATT and CDR2 is SNEGSKA in the germline V gene (reference sequence). The CDR3 has 12 residues. CDR3 sequence reads: CSAPGGGETQYF. The DNA of the CDR3 is TGCAGTGCGCCGGGTGGGGGCGAGACCCAGTACTTC.

The chain uses TRBV27 and TRBJ2-1, with D perhaps matching TRBD2 (6 bases). Germline values: CDR1 MNHEY, CDR2 SMNVEV (reference sequence). V lost 4 bases to trimming and J lost 5 bases, with 15 bases between them. The CDR3 length is 15 residues. In DNA form, the CDR3 reads TGTGCCAGCAGTTCCTTGGGACTGGAGAACAATGAGCAGTTCTTC. Translation gives CASSSLGLENNEQFF.

This clonotype was counted at least ten times. This chain connects TRBV20-1 to TRBJ2-5; TRBD1 agrees at 9 bases. Per the germline V gene, CDR1 is DFQATT and CDR2 is SNEGSKA (reference sequence). The CDR3 is made up of 14 amino acids. With V trimmed by 6 bases and J by 5 bases, 10 bases remained unmatched. The CDR3 region is CSAEPTGGQETQYF. DNA for the CDR3: TGCAGTGCCGAACCGACAGGGGGGCAGGAGACCCAGTACTTC.

Ten or more counts support this clonotype. The chain recombines TRBV11-2 with TRBJ2-3, with TRBD2 matching over 8 bases. The CDR3 has 16 residues. Germline assignment: CDR1 SGHAT and CDR2 FQNNGV. Trimming cost V 0 bases and J 0 bases; bases outside gene matches: 2. The CDR3 bases are TGTGCCAGCAGCTTAGAACTAGCGGTGAGCACAGATACGCAGTATTTT. Its translation is CASSLELAVSTDTQYF.